This T cell receptor beta chain derives from a study of sequential checkpoint blockade in melanoma (dated by TCRdb to about 2019). Broadly, across the study: In a 1:1 randomization, patients received either first-line nivolumab then ipilimumab (arm A) or ipilimumab then nivolumab (arm B). Maintenance nivolumab came after both trial sequences.

TCRbeta CDR3 regions were immunosequenced from genomic DNA with the immunoSEQ Assay. Prior to high-throughput sequencing, genomic DNA was amplified by bias-controlled multiplex PCR. The paper's data handling went like this. To quantify the absolute abundance of each unique TCRbeta CDR3 region, the sequences were collapsed and filtered. Clonality, defined as 1 minus Pielou's evenness, was calculated using only productive rearrangements. Clones with significantly greater frequencies in on-treatment versus baseline samples were identified using a previously published method. This is the immuneACCESS table as TCRdb keeps it, with only in-frame sequences that have V and J called. A part of the clones is gone; compared with another copy, unresolved V genes explain less than half, and the rest is unexplained. V and J calls and clone size are copied from that table; D and trimming were computed from the DNA. Present in this sample are about 10,000 clones, approximately 82% of which were seen just once. Roughly an eighth of the sample is taken by the ten largest.

On this clone: The clone's antigen remains unknown. Base-call qualities are not available, and no considerably larger clone is one nucleotide away.

The cysteine opens and the phenylalanine closes a CDR3 of 15 amino acids. Of the read, only the CDR3 DNA is kept; its 45 bases are in frame from base 1. V is pared back by 3 bases and J by 0 bases, with 13 bases lying between the germline termini. As encoded in the germline V gene, CDR1 is SGHRS while CDR2 is YFSETQ. Explained via the paper, the treatment or condition label denotes: randomized to nivolumab then ipilimumab (arm A) or the reverse (arm B). No trial patient had received prior DNA-damaging chemotherapy. On a FACS Aria II flow cytometer, live CD3+CD8+ cells that were negative for CD19 and CD56 were sorted from thawed PBMCs. The samples were obtained from melanoma patients enrolled in CheckMate 064, an open-label, randomized phase II trial testing sequential checkpoint blockade. Peripheral blood mononuclear cells were obtained through leukapheresis, purified using Ficoll-Paque, and frozen in human serum containing 10% DMSO. Immediately after sorting, the purity of the sorted blood CD3+CD8+ cells was confirmed to be >95%, and DNA was then extracted.

The paper as a whole reports these results and caveats: Larger, independent patient cohorts are needed to validate the response-prediction model that combines TCR metrics and mutation burden.

Specimen: CD8+ T cells sorted from blood (inferred from file names), collected from a patient given nivolumab and ipilimumab in sequence. Recombination joined TRBV5-1 with TRBJ2-7; the D region possibly corresponds to TRBD1 (5 bases align). The source is a human donor with melanoma. The DNA sequence reads TGCGCCAGCAGCTCGCCACAGGCTAGCTCCTACGAGCAGTACTTC. Translated, it gives CASSSPQASSYEQYF.